This T cell receptor beta chain was found in a study of cytomegalovirus exposure and HLA in healthy donors. The primer mix had 60 Vbeta and 13 Jbeta primers. Only in-frame clones appear in the TCRdb table, and some are missing; sequencing was by immunoSEQ multiplex PCR. The repertoire holds around 230,000 clones, with roughly 78% as singletons. The CDR3 is made up of 13 amino acids. V shed 1 base and J shed 9 bases, with 12 bases lying between them. Germline V CDR1 and CDR2: LNHDA, SQIVND (reference sequence). This clonotype was sampled from a boy aged 10-17 years in good health and CMV-seronegative. Sequenced input: PBMCs. This rearrangement joins TRBV19 to TRBJ2-5; TRBD1 might be the D (5 bases). The CDR3 DNA is TGTGCCAGTAGTATAGCCCTCCTAGGGGCCCAGTACTTC. Amino acid sequence: CASSIALLGAQYF.